Listed below are T cell receptor beta chains from one sample, sequenced in a study of regulatory T cells in long-lasting Graves disease. Using its own MiXCR run on the multiplex PCR reads, TCRdb lists one record per CDR3 protein. The sample holds around 470,000 distinct CDR3 sequences, 14% seen once. This sample was shared with a second study, whose subject was T cells in Graves' hyperthyroidism and ophthalmopathy.

The material was peripheral blood mononuclear cells (PBMCs), obtained at new diagnosis, from a patient treated with antithyroid drugs. The receptors stem from a woman between 45 and 60 years old with Graves disease. Both conserved end residues are trimmed from each CDR3. The order of the fields is J gene, clone size, V gene, CDR3 length, CDR3 protein. Size tells how often a clone was seen (once, few, many) or the class of an expanded clone, and some rows leave it out.

J gene: TRBJ1-5; clone size: .; V gene: TRBV7-8; CDR3 length: 13; CDR3 protein: ASSLSTGVGQPQH
J gene: TRBJ2-5; clone size: many; V gene: TRBV10-3; CDR3 length: 12; CDR3 protein: AISLAGGEETQY
J gene: TRBJ1-6; clone size: .; V gene: TRBV4-1; CDR3 length: 12; CDR3 protein: ASSPGDRNSPLH
J gene: TRBJ2-1; clone size: .; V gene: TRBV7-3; CDR3 length: 18; CDR3 protein: ASSLTPGLAGTHIYNEQF
J gene: TRBJ2-7; clone size: many; V gene: TRBV5-1; CDR3 length: 12; CDR3 protein: ASSLAGDPYEQY
J gene: TRBJ2-7; clone size: .; V gene: TRBV30; CDR3 length: 11; CDR3 protein: AWSVGLANEQY
J gene: TRBJ1-5; clone size: many; V gene: TRBV3-1; CDR3 length: 13; CDR3 protein: ASSQEGGGNQPQH
J gene: TRBJ1-4; clone size: many; V gene: TRBV27; CDR3 length: 13; CDR3 protein: ASSFSTATNEKLF
J gene: TRBJ2-3; clone size: many; V gene: TRBV2; CDR3 length: 14; CDR3 protein: ASSASGTLWLDTQY
J gene: TRBJ2-3; clone size: few; V gene: TRBV6-1; CDR3 length: 9; CDR3 protein: ASSQSDTQY
J gene: TRBJ2-5; clone size: many; V gene: TRBV7-2; CDR3 length: 17; CDR3 protein: ASSTPLLGQGYVKETQY
J gene: TRBJ1-1; clone size: many; V gene: TRBV20-1; CDR3 length: 12; CDR3 protein: SASPRRVSTEAF
J gene: TRBJ2-7; clone size: .; V gene: TRBV2; CDR3 length: 10; CDR3 protein: ASSERDNPQY
J gene: TRBJ1-6; clone size: many; V gene: TRBV20-1; CDR3 length: 11; CDR3 protein: SAGTGSGSPLH
J gene: TRBJ1-1; clone size: few; V gene: TRBV19; CDR3 length: 10; CDR3 protein: ASRRETTEAF
J gene: TRBJ2-7; clone size: many; V gene: TRBV6-5; CDR3 length: 13; CDR3 protein: ASSYGRLSSYEQY
J gene: TRBJ1-1; clone size: many; V gene: TRBV29-1; CDR3 length: 10; CDR3 protein: SVDFADTEAF